What follows are 22 T cell receptor beta chains derived from one specimen sequenced in a study of cytomegalovirus exposure and HLA in healthy donors. PCR used 60 Vbeta primers and 13 Jbeta primers. This table comes from immunoSEQ multiplex PCR, and its TCRdb copy is limited to in-frame clones, with some not included. Of roughly 180,000 clones in the sample, about 9.4% were seen once. The sequencing input was PBMCs. The receptor source for this set is a young woman in good health and CMV-seropositive.

This clone has more than one count but fewer than ten. The chain joins TRBV2 to TRBJ2-2; D is possibly TRBD1 (8 bases). Germline loops: CDR1 SNHLY, CDR2 FYNNEI. V lost 5 bases and J lost 4, with 38 bases in between. The CDR3 totals 23 residues. The chain's CDR3 is CASSLRVDREGNYRITSTGELFF. The DNA for the CDR3 is TGTGCCAGCAGTCTTAGGGTGGACAGGGAGGGGAATTACAGAATTACTAGCACCGGGGAGCTGTTTTTT.

The chain joins TRBV4-1 to TRBJ1-2; perhaps TRBD1 as D (6 bases). V gave up 6 bases and J gave up 4 bases, with 18 bases separating them. Germline CDR1 reads MGHRA; CDR2 reads YSYEKL. The CDR3 is 15 residues long. Written as DNA, the CDR3 is TGCGCCAGCAGTTCCCCCTCACAGGGTTTCTATGGCTACACCTTC. This gives the protein CASSSPSQGFYGYTF.

This clone was recorded a few times. J is TRBJ2-5 and V is TRBV6-6; 9 nucleotides agree with TRBD1. Germline trimming cut 4 bases from V and 1 base from J; bases unmatched to any gene: 4. The V gene's germline CDR1 is MNHNY and CDR2 SVGAGI (reference sequence). The CDR3 consists of 15 residues. The CDR3 DNA follows: TGTGCCAGCAGTTTTCCGACAGGGGGCCAAGAGACCCAGTACTTC. This gives the protein CASSFPTGGQETQYF.

This clone was observed a handful of times. The CDR3 bases are TGTGCCAGCAGTGGACAGGGGCCCTCCTATGGCTACACCTTC. This gives the protein CASSGQGPSYGYTF. This chain joins TRBV2 and TRBJ1-2; 8 bases are shared with TRBD1. The trim removed 4 bases at V and 4 bases at J, leaving 5 bases unmatched. There are 14 residues in the CDR3. The germline V gene has CDR1 SNHLY and CDR2 FYNNEI. Complete variable domain (other parts from reference TRBV2 and TRBJ1-2): EPEVTQTPSHQVTQMGQEVILRCVPISNHLYFYWYRQILGQKVEFLVSFYNNEISEKSEIFDDQFSVERPDGSNFTLKIRSTKLEDSAMYFCASSGQGPSYGYTFGSGTRLTVV.

This chain's CDR3 is CASSLAYGTSGSEQYF. CDR3 sequence (DNA): TGTGCCAGCAGCTTAGCTTACGGGACTAGCGGGAGTGAGCAGTACTTC. The chain combines TRBV7-9 with TRBJ2-7; 14 nucleotides match TRBD2. The CDR3 is 16 residues long. Trimming cost V 0 bases and J 7 bases; bases outside gene matches: 5. Per the germline V gene, CDR1 is SEHNR and CDR2 is FQNEAQ (reference sequence).

This clone has more than one count but fewer than ten. The chain combines TRBV7-2 with TRBJ2-3; TRBD1 aligns across 8 bases. Germline assignment: CDR1 SGHTA and CDR2 FQGNSA. The CDR3 totals 16 residues. The ends lost 3 bases at V and 3 bases at J; junction bases unmatched: 8. The CDR3 region has the DNA TGTGCCAGCAGCTTCCGAGACAGGGGTGGGACAGATACGCAGTATTTT. Amino acids: CASSFRDRGGTDTQYF.

The chain links TRBV4-1 to TRBJ2-5, with 10 bases aligning to TRBD2. The CDR3 totals 16 residues. V shed 4 bases and J 1 base; nucleotides not matched to a gene: 6. The V gene's germline CDR1 is MGHRA and CDR2 YSYEKL. CDR3 region: CASSRELAGRQETQYF. The CDR3 DNA is TGCGCCAGCAGCCGAGAACTAGCGGGGCGCCAAGAGACCCAGTACTTC.

This clone was seen a handful of times. The chain is built from TRBV6-1 and TRBJ1-4, with a weak D call TRBD1 (6 bases). With 2 bases removed from V and 5 bases from J, the gap between germline ends came to 9 bases. Germline V gene data show CDR1 as MNHNS and CDR2 as SASEGT. This CDR3 is built from 14 residues. The CDR3 sequence: CASSEYRVNEKLFF. The CDR3, as DNA: TGTGCCAGCAGTGAATACAGGGTGAATGAAAAACTGTTTTTT.

This clone was counted between two and nine times. This chain uses TRBV7-9 with TRBJ2-1; D is unclear. Germline values: CDR1 SEHNR, CDR2 FQNEAQ (reference sequence). Trimming removed 1 base at V and 12 bases at J, with 10 bases between. This CDR3 has 12 amino acids. The CDR3 DNA is TGTGCCAGCAGCTTAGGAGTGTATGGGCAGTTCTTC. It specifies CASSLGVYGQFF.

This clone occurred a few times. The chain recombines TRBV19 with TRBJ2-5, with 9 bases that match TRBD2. Trimming took 5 bases from V and 4 from J; bases not matched to a gene: 5. Germline V gene data show CDR1 as LNHDA and CDR2 as SQIVND (reference sequence). This CDR3 has 14 amino acids. This CDR3 reads CASSFSGRGETQYF. The CDR3 nucleotides are TGTGCCAGTAGTTTTAGCGGGAGAGGAGAGACCCAGTACTTC. Complete variable domain (other parts from reference TRBV19 and TRBJ2-5): DGGITQSPKYLFRKEGQNVTLSCEQNLNHDAMYWYRQDPGQGLRLIYYSQIVNDFQKGDIAEGYSVSREKKESFPLTVTSAQKNPTAFYLCASSFSGRGETQYFGPGTRLLVL.

This clone was seen a handful of times. Other DNA sequences from this sample encode an identical CDR3 as well. The chain is built from TRBV5-6 and TRBJ1-2; D uncertain. Trimming left V 0 bases short and J 6 bases short, with 12 bases between. Germline V gene data show CDR1 as SGHDT and CDR2 as YYEEEE. The CDR3 runs to 14 residues. The CDR3 protein is CASSLVPGSDGYTF. CDR3 in DNA: TGTGCCAGCAGCTTGGTCCCCGGAAGCGATGGCTACACCTTC.

The table lists this clone with a few counts. CDR3: CASSQVGQGKGNEKLFF. The CDR3 bases are TGCGCCAGCAGCCAAGTTGGGCAGGGGAAGGGTAATGAAAAACTGTTTTTT. The chain recombines TRBV4-1 with TRBJ1-4, with D maybe TRBD1 (6 bases). Trimming cost V 1 base and J 4 bases, with 16 bases left between them. Germline lookup yields CDR1 MGHRA and CDR2 YSYEKL. This CDR3 comprises 17 residues.

This sequence joins TRBV5-6 and TRBJ2-5; 8 bases align to TRBD2. The DNA end favors TRBJ2-7, so the J call may be wrong. The CDR3 is 14 amino acids. Germline V gene data show CDR1 as SGHDT and CDR2 as YYEEEE. The CDR3 is CASSLGPLAGEQYF. The CDR3, as DNA: TGTGCCAGCAGCTTAGGACCGCTAGCGGGCGAGCAGTACTTC.

The chain has TRBV9 and TRBJ1-1; no clear D gene. The CDR3 totals 11 residues. Germline lookup yields CDR1 SGDLS and CDR2 YYNGEE. Trimming cost V 7 bases and J 4 bases, with 8 bases left between them. CDR3: CASRAGTEAFF. The CDR3 DNA reads as TGTGCCAGCCGGGCGGGCACTGAAGCTTTCTTT.

This chain connects TRBV10-3 to TRBJ2-7; the match to TRBD2 covers 11 bases. V was pared by 10 bases and J by 2 bases, with 7 bases of the junction left unmatched. From germline, CDR1 is ENHRY and CDR2 SYGVKD. This CDR3 spans 14 amino acids. The CDR3 DNA follows: TGTGCCACCCTAGGGACTAGCGGTACCTACGAGCAGTACTTC. It yields the protein CATLGTSGTYEQYF.

V and J are TRBV7-3 and TRBJ2-2; D is possibly TRBD2 (6 bases). Between the trimmed V and J ends, which lost 2 bases and 5 bases, there was a span of 12 bases. CDR1 is SGHTA, CDR2 FQGTGA, per germline. The length of the CDR3 is 15 residues. The CDR3 DNA reads TGTGCCAGCAGCTTATTGGGGGGAAGTACCGGGGAGCTGTTTTTT. This encodes CASSLLGGSTGELFF.

This clone was counted between two and nine times. This chain links TRBV30 with TRBJ1-3; TRBD1 is a possible D gene (5 bases). The CDR3 contains 13 residues. V lost 5 bases, J lost 1 base, and 9 bases lay in between. Germline values: CDR1 GTSNPN, CDR2 SVGIG (reference sequence). The CDR3 sequence: CAWYGGSGNTIYF. CDR3 DNA: TGTGCCTGGTATGGGGGGTCTGGAAACACCATATATTTT.

This clone was detected a few times. V usage is TRBV29-1 and J usage is TRBJ1-2; TRBD1 aligns across 7 bases. Germline V lookup: CDR1 SQVTM, CDR2 ANQGSEA. V lost 2 bases and J lost 7; bases outside the gene matches: 16. This CDR3 is 16 amino acids long. CDR3 nucleotides: TGCAGCGTTGAACCTATTGTAGGGGGCGACTATTTTGGCTACACCTTC. It is translated as CSVEPIVGGDYFGYTF.

A few counts support this clone. The chain employs TRBV6-4 and TRBJ2-1; a possible D gene is TRBD2 (6 bases). Trimming pared 3 bases from V and 6 bases from J, leaving 15 bases between. Germline V gene lookup returns CDR1 MRHNA and CDR2 SNTAGT. The CDR3 loop spans 15 amino acids. The DNA of the CDR3 is TGTGCCAGCAGTGAAAGGCGGCTAGCGATCAATGAGCAGTTCTTC. This sequence encodes CASSERRLAINEQFF.

The chain is built from TRBV7-2 and TRBJ2-7; 8 bases map to TRBD1. Germline lookup yields CDR1 SGHTA and CDR2 FQGNSA. V gave up 4 bases and J gave up 5 bases; unmatched junction bases: 13. The CDR3 has 16 amino acids. DNA of the CDR3: TGTGCCAGCAGCTACAACCCGGGCCAGGGGGCGGACGAGCAGTACTTC. Translated: CASSYNPGQGADEQYF.

This clone was seen a handful of times. The chain's CDR3 is CASSLGAHYTGELFF. In nucleotides, the CDR3 is TGTGCCAGCAGCTTAGGGGCACACTACACCGGGGAGCTGTTTTTT. The V call is TRBV7-8, the J call TRBJ2-2; D call uncertain. Trimming removed 1 base at V and 3 bases at J, with 9 bases between. The CDR3 has 15 amino acids. CDR1 is SGHVS and CDR2 is FQNEAQ in the germline V gene.

J is TRBJ2-2 and V is TRBV6-1; 7 nucleotides agree with TRBD2. The germline gives CDR1 MNHNS, CDR2 SASEGT. Trimming at V came to 8 bases and at J to 4 bases, leaving 10 bases not matched to a gene. This CDR3 has 15 amino acids. The CDR3, as DNA: TGTGCCAGCCTGGTCACGGGAGGAGGCACCGGGGAGCTGTTTTTT. Translating gives CASLVTGGGTGELFF.